This T cell receptor (beta chain) was profiled in a study of response to subunit inactivated influenza vaccine. TCRdb redid the calling of the RT-PCR reads with MiXCR, one entry per CDR3 protein. Of fewer than 250,000 distinct CDR3 sequences listed, over 13% are singletons. The CDR3 has 11 residues. V was clipped by 11 bases and J by 9 bases, with 17 bases between them. This clonotype showed up just a few times. This clonotype was obtained from a man aged 50 or older who received an inactivated influenza vaccine. This sequence joins TRBV12-3 or TRBV12-4 and TRBJ2-7; possibly TRBD1 for D (6 bases). The material was CD8+ T cells sorted from PBMCs, obtained 4 to 6 days after vaccination. CDR3 in amino acids: CAVSRGFAQYF. CDR3 coding DNA: TGTGCCGTATCCAGGGGCTTCGCGCAGTACTTC.